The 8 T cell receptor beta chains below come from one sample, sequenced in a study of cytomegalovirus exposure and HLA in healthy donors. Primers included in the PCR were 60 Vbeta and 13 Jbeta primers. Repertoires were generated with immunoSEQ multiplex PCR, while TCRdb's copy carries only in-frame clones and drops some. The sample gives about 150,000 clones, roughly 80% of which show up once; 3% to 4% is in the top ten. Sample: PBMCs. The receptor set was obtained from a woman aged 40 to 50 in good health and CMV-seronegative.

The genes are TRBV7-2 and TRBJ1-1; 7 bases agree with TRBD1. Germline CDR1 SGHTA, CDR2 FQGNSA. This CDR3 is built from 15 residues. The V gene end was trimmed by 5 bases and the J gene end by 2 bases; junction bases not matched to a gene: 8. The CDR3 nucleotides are TGTGCCAGCAGCCATTTGGACAGGCTTAACACTGAAGCTTTCTTT. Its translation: CASSHLDRLNTEAFF.

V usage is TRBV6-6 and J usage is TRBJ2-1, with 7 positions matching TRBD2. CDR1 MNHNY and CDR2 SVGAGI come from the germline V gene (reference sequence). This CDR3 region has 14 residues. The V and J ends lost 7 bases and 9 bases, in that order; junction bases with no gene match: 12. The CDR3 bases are TGTGCCAGCAAAACTAGCGCCCCGGTGTCTGAGCAGTTCTTC. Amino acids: CASKTSAPVSEQFF.

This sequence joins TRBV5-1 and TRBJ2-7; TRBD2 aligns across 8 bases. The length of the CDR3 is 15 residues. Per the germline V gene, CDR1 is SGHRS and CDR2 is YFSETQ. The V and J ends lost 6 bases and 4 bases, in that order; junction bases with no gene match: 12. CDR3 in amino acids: CASTPVAGTMYEQYF. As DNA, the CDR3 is TGCGCCAGCACTCCCGTAGCGGGGACGATGTACGAGCAGTACTTC.

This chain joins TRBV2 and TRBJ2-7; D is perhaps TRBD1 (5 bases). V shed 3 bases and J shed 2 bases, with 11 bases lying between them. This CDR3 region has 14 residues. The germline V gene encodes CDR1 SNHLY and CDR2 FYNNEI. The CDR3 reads CASSEQGAAYEQYF. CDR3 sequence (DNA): TGTGCCAGCAGTGAGCAAGGGGCCGCCTACGAGCAGTACTTC.

The CDR3 DNA reads TGCGCCAGCAGTCGACAGGGGAATCAGCCCCAGCATTTT. It is translated as CASSRQGNQPQHF. The V gene is TRBV10-1, the J gene TRBJ1-5; 8 bases are a match to TRBD1. Germline V gives CDR1 WNHNN, CDR2 SYGVQD (reference sequence). J gave up 4 bases and V 5 bases, and 1 base lay outside the gene matches. The CDR3 runs to 13 residues.

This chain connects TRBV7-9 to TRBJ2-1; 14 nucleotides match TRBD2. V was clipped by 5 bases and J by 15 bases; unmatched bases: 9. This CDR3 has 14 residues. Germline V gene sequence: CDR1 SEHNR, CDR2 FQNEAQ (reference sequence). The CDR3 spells CASSPGTSGGHPFF. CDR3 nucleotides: TGTGCCAGCAGCCCTGGGACTAGCGGGGGTCATCCGTTCTTC.

In nucleotides, the CDR3 is TGTGCCAGCAGGGAGAGACAGGGGTACGAGCAGTACTTC. Its protein is CASRERQGYEQYF. The rearrangement links TRBV2 to TRBJ2-7; 8 nucleotides agree with TRBD1. This CDR3 comprises 13 residues. The germline V gene has CDR1 SNHLY and CDR2 FYNNEI. V was clipped by 6 bases and J by 4 bases; unmatched bases: 5. The full variable domain, completed using reference TRBV2 and TRBJ2-7, is EPEVTQTPSHQVTQMGQEVILRCVPISNHLYFYWYRQILGQKVEFLVSFYNNEISEKSEIFDDQFSVERPDGSNFTLKIRSTKLEDSAMYFCASRERQGYEQYFGPGTRLTVT.

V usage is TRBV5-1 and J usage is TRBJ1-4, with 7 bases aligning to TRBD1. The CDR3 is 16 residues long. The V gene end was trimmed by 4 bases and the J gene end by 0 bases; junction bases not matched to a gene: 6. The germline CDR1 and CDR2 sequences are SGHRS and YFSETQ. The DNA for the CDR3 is TGCGCCAGCAGCCCCGGGACAGTGGCAACTAATGAAAAACTGTTTTTT. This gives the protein CASSPGTVATNEKLFF.